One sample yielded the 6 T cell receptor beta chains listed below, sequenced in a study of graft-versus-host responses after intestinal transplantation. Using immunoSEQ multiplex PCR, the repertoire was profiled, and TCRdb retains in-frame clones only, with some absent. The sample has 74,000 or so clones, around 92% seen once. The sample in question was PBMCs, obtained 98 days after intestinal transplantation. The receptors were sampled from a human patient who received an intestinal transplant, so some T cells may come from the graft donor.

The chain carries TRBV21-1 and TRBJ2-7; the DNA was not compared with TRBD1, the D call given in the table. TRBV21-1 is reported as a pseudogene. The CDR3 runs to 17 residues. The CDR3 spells CASHTPRETGGLYEQYF. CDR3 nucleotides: TGTGCCAGCCATACCCCCCGAGAGACAGGGGGATTGTACGAGCAGTACTTC.

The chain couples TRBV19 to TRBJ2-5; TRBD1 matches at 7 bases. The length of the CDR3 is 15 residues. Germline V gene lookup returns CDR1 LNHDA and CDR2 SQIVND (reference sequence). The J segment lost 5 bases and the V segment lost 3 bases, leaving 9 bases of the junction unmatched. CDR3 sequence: CASSIQGGAGETQYF. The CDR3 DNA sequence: TGTGCCAGTAGTATTCAAGGGGGCGCAGGGGAGACCCAGTACTTC.

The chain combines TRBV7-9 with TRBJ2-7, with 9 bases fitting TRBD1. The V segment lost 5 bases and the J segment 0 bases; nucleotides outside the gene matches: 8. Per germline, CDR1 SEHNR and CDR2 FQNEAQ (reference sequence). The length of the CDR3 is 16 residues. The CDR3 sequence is CASSEHRGRLSYEQYF. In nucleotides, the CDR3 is TGTGCCAGCAGCGAACACAGGGGGCGTCTCTCCTACGAGCAGTACTTC. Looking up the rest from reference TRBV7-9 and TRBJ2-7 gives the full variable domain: DTGVSQNPRHKITKRGQNVTFRCDPISEHNRLYWYRQTLGQGPEFLTYFQNEAQLEKSRLLSDRFSAERPKGSFSTLEIQRTEQGDSAMYLCASSEHRGRLSYEQYFGPGTRLTVT.

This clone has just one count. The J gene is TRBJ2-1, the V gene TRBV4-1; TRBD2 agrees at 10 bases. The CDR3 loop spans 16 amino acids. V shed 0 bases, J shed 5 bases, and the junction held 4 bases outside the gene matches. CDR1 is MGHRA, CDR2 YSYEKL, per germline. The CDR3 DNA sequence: TGCGCCAGCAGCCAAGATAGTCTAGCGGGAGACAATGAGCAGTTCTTC. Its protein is CASSQDSLAGDNEQFF.

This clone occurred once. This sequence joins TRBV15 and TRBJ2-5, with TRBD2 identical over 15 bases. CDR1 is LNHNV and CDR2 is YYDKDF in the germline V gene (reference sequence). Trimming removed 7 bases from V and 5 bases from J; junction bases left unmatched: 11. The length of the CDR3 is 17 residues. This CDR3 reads CATKARTSGRAEETQYF. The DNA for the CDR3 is TGTGCCACCAAGGCGAGGACTAGCGGGAGGGCCGAGGAGACCCAGTACTTC. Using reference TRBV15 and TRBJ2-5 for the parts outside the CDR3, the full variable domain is DAMVIQNPRYQVTQFGKPVTLSCSQTLNHNVMYWYQQKSSQAPKLLFHYYDKDFNNEADTPDNFQSRRPNTSFCFLDIRSPGLGDTAMYLCATKARTSGRAEETQYFGPGTRLLVL.

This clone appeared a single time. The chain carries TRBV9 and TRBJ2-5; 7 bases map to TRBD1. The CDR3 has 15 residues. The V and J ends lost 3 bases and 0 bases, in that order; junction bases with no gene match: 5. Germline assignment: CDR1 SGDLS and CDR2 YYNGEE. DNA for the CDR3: TGTGCCAGCAGCGGAACAGGGGTTAACCAAGAGACCCAGTACTTC. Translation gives CASSGTGVNQETQYF.